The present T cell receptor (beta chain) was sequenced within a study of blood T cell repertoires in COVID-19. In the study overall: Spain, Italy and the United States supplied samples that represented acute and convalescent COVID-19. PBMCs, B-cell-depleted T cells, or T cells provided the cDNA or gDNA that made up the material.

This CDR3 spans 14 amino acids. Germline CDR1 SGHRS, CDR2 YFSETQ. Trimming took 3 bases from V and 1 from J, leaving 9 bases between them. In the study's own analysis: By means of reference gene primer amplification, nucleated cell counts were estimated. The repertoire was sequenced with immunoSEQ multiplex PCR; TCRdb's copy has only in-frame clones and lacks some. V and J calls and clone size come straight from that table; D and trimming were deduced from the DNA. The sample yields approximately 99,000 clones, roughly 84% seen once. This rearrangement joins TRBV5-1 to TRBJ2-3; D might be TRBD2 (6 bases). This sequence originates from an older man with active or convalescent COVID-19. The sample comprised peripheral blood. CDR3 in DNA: TGCGCCAGCAGCTGGGGACTCGGCACAGATACGCAGTATTTT. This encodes CASSWGLGTDTQYF.